A selection of T cell receptor beta chains follows, all from one sample in a study of T cells in Graves' hyperthyroidism and ophthalmopathy. Via MiXCR, TCRdb re-called the multiplex PCR reads, giving one row per CDR3 protein. The table includes around 200,000 distinct CDR3 sequences, about 18% detected once. Material: blood. The receptor set was obtained from a woman aged 50 to 60 with Graves' hyperthyroidism. Each CDR3 is given with its conserved first and last residue. D genes are given only for firm matches. Clone size appears in some rows only: once, few, many, or a class for an expanded clone.

D	size	V	J	CDR3	DNA
.	.	TRBV3-1	TRBJ2-1	CASSQEGTWQAEQFF	TGTGCCAGCAGCCAAGAAGGGACTTGGCAGGCTGAGCAGTTCTTC
.	.	TRBV5-1	TRBJ1-1	CASSLPGSGTEAFF	TGCGCCAGCAGCTTACCTGGATCAGGGACTGAAGCTTTCTTT
TRBD1	many	TRBV2	TRBJ2-3	CASSDSGRGRSDTQYF	TGTGCCAGCAGTGATAGTGGAAGGGGGCGGTCGGATACGCAGTATTTT
.	many	TRBV5-1	TRBJ1-1	CASSSGNTEAFF	TGCGCCAGCAGCTCAGGGAACACTGAAGCTTTCTTT
TRBD1	many	TRBV6-1	TRBJ1-1	CASSALFNRGPNTEAFF	TGTGCCAGCAGTGCGCTTTTCAACAGGGGACCGAACACTGAAGCTTTCTTT
TRBD2	few	TRBV20-1	TRBJ2-3	CSAQRGAGTDTQYF	TGCAGTGCTCAGCGGGGGGCCGGAACAGATACGCAGTATTTT
.	many	TRBV19	TRBJ1-5	CASSMRDTVDQPQHF	TGTGCCAGTAGTATGCGCGACACCGTCGATCAGCCCCAGCATTTT
.	many	TRBV3-1	TRBJ2-7	CASSQVHSSYEQYF	TGTGCCAGCAGCCAAGTACACAGCAGTTACGAGCAGTACTTC
TRBD2	.	TRBV2	TRBJ2-1	CASSAPGLAGGSVNEQFF	TGTGCCAGCAGTGCACCGGGACTAGCGGGAGGGTCCGTCAATGAGCAGTTCTTC
.	many	TRBV12-3/TRBV12-4	TRBJ1-2	CASSWGVGGYTF	TGTGCCAGCAGTTGGGGGGTGGGTGGCTACACCTTC
.	.	TRBV11-2	TRBJ1-1	CASSYNDDAEAFF	TGTGCCAGCAGCTACAATGACGATGCTGAAGCTTTCTTT
.	many	TRBV12-3/TRBV12-4	TRBJ1-6	CASSDRSSYNSPLHF	TGTGCCAGCAGTGACAGGAGCTCCTATAATTCACCCCTCCACTTT
.	.	TRBV7-9	TRBJ1-1	CASSPNPLMNTEAFF	TGTGCCAGCAGCCCCAACCCCTTGATGAACACTGAAGCTTTCTTT
.	many	TRBV6-1	TRBJ1-1	CASSELGRTTEAFF	TGTGCCAGCAGTGAACTGGGGAGGACCACTGAAGCTTTCTTT
.	many	TRBV19	TRBJ1-1	CASSSPGTEAFF	TGTGCCAGTAGTTCCCCAGGGACTGAAGCTTTCTTT
TRBD1	many	TRBV28	TRBJ2-4	CASSRQGVAKNIQYF	TGTGCCAGCAGTAGACAGGGTGTTGCCAAAAACATTCAGTACTTC
TRBD1	many	TRBV6-2/TRBV6-3	TRBJ1-5	CASSYWTGPGQPQHF	TGTGCCAGCAGTTACTGGACAGGGCCTGGGCAGCCCCAGCATTTT
.	many	TRBV5-1	TRBJ1-1	CASSLEQARPEAFF	TGCGCCAGCAGCTTGGAACAGGCCCGGCCTGAAGCTTTCTTT
.	many	TRBV19	TRBJ2-1	CASTNATGFRNEQFF	TGTGCCAGTACCAATGCTACAGGGTTCCGCAATGAGCAGTTCTTC
.	.	TRBV12-3/TRBV12-4	TRBJ1-2	CASSLRKDYYGYTF	TGTGCCAGCAGTCTACGAAAGGACTACTATGGCTACACCTTC
.	many	TRBV12-3/TRBV12-4	TRBJ2-4	CASTQDRSIQYF	TGTGCCAGCACACAAGACAGGTCCATTCAGTACTTC
.	many	TRBV2	TRBJ1-5	CASRASRGNQPQHF	TGTGCCAGCAGGGCCAGTAGGGGCAATCAGCCCCAGCATTTT
.	many	TRBV12-3/TRBV12-4	TRBJ2-7	CASSQDRISYEQYF	TGTGCCAGCAGTCAAGACCGAATCTCCTACGAGCAGTACTTC
TRBD1	many	TRBV12-3/TRBV12-4	TRBJ2-7	CASSLETGNYEQYF	TGTGCCAGCAGCTTGGAGACAGGGAACTACGAGCAGTACTTC
.	.	TRBV4-3	TRBJ2-3	CASSQDPAGTDTQYF	TGCGCCAGCAGCCAAGATCCTGCGGGCACAGATACGCAGTATTTT
TRBD1	many	TRBV19	TRBJ1-2	CASSVGQGPYGYTF	TGTGCCAGTAGTGTTGGACAGGGGCCCTATGGCTACACCTTC
TRBD1	.	TRBV27	TRBJ1-2	CASSPRTGWGANYGYTF	TGTGCCAGCAGTCCACGGACAGGGTGGGGAGCTAACTATGGCTACACCTTC
.	many	TRBV12-3/TRBV12-4	TRBJ2-3	CASSLIGGSTDTQYF	TGTGCCAGCAGTTTAATTGGGGGCTCCACAGATACGCAGTATTTT
.	many	TRBV3-1	TRBJ1-1	CASSQDSTMNTEAFF	TGTGCCAGCAGCCAGGACAGCACTATGAACACTGAAGCTTTCTTT
.	many	TRBV7-9	TRBJ2-7	CASSSTFSDWHSYEQYF	TGTGCCAGCAGCTCAACTTTTAGCGACTGGCACTCCTACGAGCAGTACTTC
.	.	TRBV6-2/TRBV6-3	TRBJ1-1	CASSAIGPGPGGDTEAFF	TGTGCCAGCAGCGCAATAGGTCCGGGGCCCGGGGGTGACACTGAAGCTTTCTTT
TRBD2	.	TRBV3-1	TRBJ2-1	CASSQLRGGRNEQFF	TGTGCCAGCAGCCAACTGCGGGGGGGCAGGAATGAGCAGTTCTTC